These 31 T cell receptor beta chains came from one sample sequenced in a study of identical twins. TCRdb re-analysed the 5' RACE reads in MiXCR, keeping a single row per CDR3 protein. This repertoire shows about 480,000 distinct CDR3 sequences, approximately 15% found once; its top ten account for roughly 0.56%. The same specimen was also included in a second study, on yellow fever vaccine responses in identical twins.

Sequenced input: CD4+ T cells sorted from blood. The receptors originated from a woman in her late teens or twenties in good health.

The rearrangement joins TRBV7-6 to TRBJ2-1; weak D call: TRBD2 (5 bases). Germline CDR1 SGHVS, CDR2 FNYEAQ. Trimming took 1 base from V and 9 from J, leaving 10 bases between them. There are 13 residues in the CDR3. CDR3 region: CASSLDQAGEQFF. The CDR3 DNA reads as TGTGCCAGCAGCTTAGATCAGGCGGGTGAGCAGTTCTTC.

This clonotype was detected only a few times. The chain combines TRBV10-3 with TRBJ1-5, with 7 nucleotides matching TRBD1. The CDR3 is 12 residues long. V shed 11 bases, J shed 7 bases, and the junction held 8 bases outside the gene matches. Germline lookup yields CDR1 ENHRY and CDR2 SYGVKD. CDR3 sequence: CASRDRGQPQHF. Here the CDR3 DNA reads TGTGCCTCCCGGGACAGAGGGCAGCCCCAGCATTTT.

There are a few counts of this clonotype. The rearrangement uses TRBV12-3 or TRBV12-4 and TRBJ1-1; D gene unclear. The CDR3 has 14 amino acids. V dropped 3 bases and J dropped 1 base, with 9 bases sitting between them. The CDR3 nucleotides are TGTGCCAGCAGTTTTGGGGAGGGGAACACTGAAGCTTTCTTT. It is translated as CASSFGEGNTEAFF.

The chain has TRBV9 and TRBJ1-2; D unclear. From germline, CDR1 is SGDLS and CDR2 YYNGEE. With 2 bases removed from V and 10 bases from J, the gap between germline ends came to 9 bases. This CDR3 has 11 residues. This CDR3 reads CASSVKGVYTF. The CDR3 coding sequence is TGTGCCAGCAGCGTCAAAGGAGTCTACACCTTC.

This clonotype was counted only a few times. V and J are TRBV20-1 and TRBJ2-7; 14 nucleotides match TRBD2. The length of the CDR3 is 15 residues. V dropped 0 bases and J dropped 6; count of bases not matched to a gene: 4. From germline, CDR1 is DFQATT and CDR2 SNEGSKA (reference sequence). The CDR3 sequence: CSARDWGLAGVEQYF. CDR3 bases: TGCAGTGCTAGAGATTGGGGACTAGCGGGGGTCGAGCAGTACTTC.

The chain links TRBV28 to TRBJ2-5; TRBD2 matches 11 bases. CDR1 is MDHEN and CDR2 is SYDVKM in the germline V gene. This CDR3 comprises 17 residues. The junction had 11 bases not matched to a gene; V was cut back by 5 bases and J by 3 bases. CDR3 amino acids: CASSRPGLADHKETQYF. The DNA for the CDR3 is TGTGCCAGCAGTCGCCCGGGACTAGCGGACCACAAAGAGACCCAGTACTTC.

This clonotype has more than one count but fewer than ten. The rearrangement links TRBV3-1 to TRBJ2-7; possible D gene TRBD2, 6 bases. The length of the CDR3 is 16 residues. CDR1 and CDR2 (germline): LGHDT, YNNKEL (reference sequence). Between the trimmed V and J ends, which lost 6 bases and 1 base, there was a span of 19 bases. DNA for the CDR3: TGTGCCAGCAGTCAGGGCATCCGGGACTCATCCTACGAGCAGTACTTC. Translation gives CASSQGIRDSSYEQYF.

A few counts support this clonotype. The chain recombines TRBV12-3 or TRBV12-4 with TRBJ2-7; the D gene is possibly TRBD1 (6 bases). Trimming pared 6 bases from V and 4 bases from J, leaving 16 bases between. This CDR3 comprises 14 residues. CDR3 sequence (DNA): TGTGCCAGCAGCGTGGGGGACACATCTTACGAGCAGTACTTC. It encodes CASSVGDTSYEQYF.

V usage is TRBV5-1 and J usage is TRBJ2-1, with D hard to call. The CDR3 contains 15 residues. CDR1 is SGHRS and CDR2 is YFSETQ in the germline V gene. CDR3 amino acids: CANAECGLPYNEQFF. The CDR3 DNA sequence: TGCGCGAACGCGGAGTGCGGATTACCCTACAATGAGCAGTTCTTC.

This clonotype was detected only a few times. The J gene is TRBJ1-2, the V gene TRBV29-1; D not resolved. V lost 7 bases and J 1 base, leaving 10 bases between the germline ends. The CDR3 has 12 amino acids. Germline CDR1 SQVTM, CDR2 ANQGSEA. The CDR3 reads CSATAGNYGYTF. The CDR3 region has the DNA TGCAGCGCCACCGCCGGTAACTATGGCTACACCTTC.

The V and J genes are TRBV5-1 and TRBJ2-5, with 9 bases matching TRBD1. The junction had 6 bases not matched to a gene; V was cut back by 4 bases and J by 2 bases. Germline V CDR1 and CDR2: SGHRS, YFSETQ. The length of the CDR3 is 15 residues. The CDR3 loop is CASSPMTGGQETQYF. The CDR3 DNA reads as TGCGCCAGCAGCCCCATGACAGGGGGACAAGAGACCCAGTACTTC.

This clonotype appeared a few times. The chain links TRBV5-1 to TRBJ2-7; 11 bases fit TRBD2. The CDR3 runs 18 residues. J lost 0 bases, V lost 1 base, and 9 bases had no gene match. From germline, CDR1 is SGHRS and CDR2 YFSETQ. The CDR3 reads CASSLSILAGDVSYEQYF. CDR3 nucleotide sequence: TGCGCCAGCAGCTTGTCGATACTAGCGGGAGATGTCTCCTACGAGCAGTACTTC.

The rearrangement uses TRBV2 and TRBJ1-5, with D uncertain. V was shortened by 3 bases and J by 7 bases, with 16 bases between the two germline ends. The CDR3 is 15 amino acids. CDR1 and CDR2 from the germline V gene are SNHLY and FYNNEI. In DNA form, the CDR3 reads TGTGCCAGCAGTGATGGGTCACGGACTGGGCAGCCCCAGCATTTT. Translation: CASSDGSRTGQPQHF.

The chain couples TRBV20-1 to TRBJ2-7; the D gene could be TRBD1 or TRBD2 (6 bases each). Germline CDR1 is DFQATT and CDR2 is SNEGSKA (reference sequence). V gave up 0 bases and J gave up 0 bases, with 12 bases separating them. The CDR3 totals 15 residues. CDR3 sequence (DNA): TGCAGTGCTAGAGAGGGGGCGGGGAACTCCTACGAGCAGTACTTC. Its protein product is CSAREGAGNSYEQYF.

The rearrangement links TRBV27 to TRBJ1-5; D gene unclear. Germline V gene sequence: CDR1 MNHEY, CDR2 SMNVEV (reference sequence). The CDR3 loop spans 14 amino acids. Trimming cost V 5 bases and J 7 bases, with 15 bases left between them. This chain's CDR3 is CASSGRRGGQPQHF. The CDR3 DNA follows: TGTGCCAGCAGTGGCAGGCGGGGAGGACAGCCCCAGCATTTT.

This clonotype has just a few counts. The chain is built from TRBV5-1 and TRBJ1-2; D may be TRBD1 (5 bases). The V end was cut by 3 bases, the J end by 8 bases, with 14 bases between. Germline CDR1 SGHRS, CDR2 YFSETQ. CDR3 size: 13 residues. CDR3 residues: CASSSGTQGGYTF. In DNA form, the CDR3 reads TGCGCCAGCAGCTCCGGGACGCAGGGCGGCTACACCTTC.

This clonotype has at least ten counts. The J gene is TRBJ2-3, the V gene TRBV5-5, with D perhaps matching TRBD2 (5 bases). The germline V and J ends were trimmed by 1 base and 0 bases, with 9 bases remaining between them. The V gene's germline CDR1 is SGHKS and CDR2 YYEKEE (reference sequence). CDR3 length equals 15 residues. The chain's CDR3 is CASSLIGLSTDTQYF. CDR3 bases: TGTGCCAGCAGCTTGATTGGACTTAGCACAGATACGCAGTATTTT.

In this sample, this clonotype turned up a few times. The chain has TRBV29-1 and TRBJ2-7, with D maybe TRBD1 (6 bases). CDR1 and CDR2 from the germline V gene are SQVTM and ANQGSEA. CDR3 length: 11 residues. V dropped 7 bases and J dropped 2 bases, with 9 bases sitting between them. The CDR3 protein is CSGGQTYEQYF. The CDR3 nucleotides read TGCAGCGGAGGACAGACCTACGAGCAGTACTTC.

This clonotype came up a few times. V is TRBV29-1 and J is TRBJ2-5; 9 positions agree with TRBD1. The CDR3 totals 14 residues. Looked up from germline, CDR1 is SQVTM and CDR2 is ANQGSEA. With 7 bases clipped from V and 4 bases from J, the junction kept 10 bases outside the gene matches. The DNA for the CDR3 is TGCAGCGCTTCGACAGGGGGGGCAGGAGAGACCCAGTACTTC. Its translation is CSASTGGAGETQYF.

This clonotype was observed many times. The chain links TRBV24-1 to TRBJ1-1; tentatively, D is TRBD1 (6 bases). The CDR3 consists of 14 residues. The V and J ends lost 7 bases and 1 base respectively, with 12 bases between them. Germline loops: CDR1 KGHDR, CDR2 SFDVKD. The CDR3 is CATRGTLGNTEAFF. The CDR3, as DNA: TGTGCCACCAGGGGGACACTTGGGAACACTGAAGCTTTCTTT.

V gene TRBV24-1 combines with J gene TRBJ2-5; 7 nucleotides line up with TRBD1. After removal of 4 bases from V and 1 base from J, the junction contained 2 bases not matched to a gene. There are 14 residues in the CDR3. Germline values: CDR1 KGHDR, CDR2 SFDVKD. The CDR3 loop reads CATSETGFQETQYF. CDR3 bases: TGTGCCACCAGTGAGACAGGGTTCCAAGAGACCCAGTACTTC.

The rearrangement uses TRBV12-3 or TRBV12-4 and TRBJ2-3; 9 bases align to TRBD2. The CDR3 is 19 residues long. V lost 7 bases, J lost 0 bases, and 17 bases stayed unmatched. In DNA, the CDR3 is TGTGCCAGCACCCAGGGAGGGAGACTAGCGGAGATAAGCACAGATACGCAGTATTTT. Translated: CASTQGGRLAEISTDTQYF.

V is TRBV29-1 and J is TRBJ2-3; D might be TRBD1 (6 bases). Looked up from germline, CDR1 is SQVTM and CDR2 is ANQGSEA. The CDR3 loop spans 13 amino acids. V lost 5 bases and J 2 bases, leaving 11 bases between the germline ends. CDR3 sequence: CSVRVGATDTQYF. Here the CDR3 DNA reads TGCAGCGTTCGGGTGGGGGCCACAGATACGCAGTATTTT.

The chain couples TRBV15 to TRBJ2-3; 14 positions agree with TRBD2. The junction had 6 bases not matched to a gene; V was cut back by 5 bases and J by 8 bases. The CDR3 has 15 amino acids. Germline values: CDR1 LNHNV, CDR2 YYDKDF (reference sequence). CDR3 protein: CATSWGTSGSGTQYF. The CDR3 coding sequence is TGTGCCACCAGCTGGGGGACTAGCGGGAGTGGTACGCAGTATTTT. Full variable domain (rest looked up from reference TRBV15 and TRBJ2-3): DAMVIQNPRYQVTQFGKPVTLSCSQTLNHNVMYWYQQKSSQAPKLLFHYYDKDFNNEADTPDNFQSRRPNTSFCFLDIRSPGLGDTAMYLCATSWGTSGSGTQYFGPGTRLTVL.

This clonotype showed up many times. The rearrangement joins TRBV20-1 to TRBJ2-7, with unresolved D. With 4 bases removed from V and 2 bases from J, the gap between germline ends came to 6 bases. The germline gives CDR1 DFQATT, CDR2 SNEGSKA (reference sequence). The CDR3 spans 11 residues. The CDR3 here is CSATAPYEQYF. CDR3 sequence (DNA): TGCAGTGCTACAGCCCCCTACGAGCAGTACTTC.

This clonotype has a count of ten or more. The V call is TRBV29-1, the J call TRBJ2-3; D gene ambiguous. The CDR3 runs to 13 residues. Deletions cut 3 bases from V and 0 bases from J, with 7 bases between. From germline, CDR1 is SQVTM and CDR2 ANQGSEA. The CDR3, as DNA: TGCAGCGTTGAGGAACAGAGCACAGATACGCAGTATTTT. It translates to CSVEEQSTDTQYF.

This clonotype came up a few times. This chain joins TRBV12-3 or TRBV12-4 and TRBJ2-2; 16 bases are a match to TRBD2. The V gene end was trimmed by 5 bases and the J gene end by 5 bases; junction bases not matched to a gene: 5. This CDR3 contains 17 residues. The CDR3 reads CASSPGLAGGGTGELFF. The CDR3, as DNA: TGTGCCAGCAGTCCGGGACTAGCGGGAGGGGGTACCGGGGAGCTGTTTTTT.

This clonotype was counted many times. CDR3 amino acids: CASSVGGGVLTDTQYF. In DNA form, the CDR3 reads TGTGCCAGCAGCGTAGGGGGGGGGGTTCTCACAGATACGCAGTATTTT. This chain joins TRBV9 and TRBJ2-3; 7 bases agree with TRBD2. J lost 2 bases, V lost 0 bases, and 6 bases had no gene match. Per germline, CDR1 SGDLS and CDR2 YYNGEE. The CDR3 runs to 16 residues. The full variable domain, its missing parts supplied by reference TRBV9 and TRBJ2-3, is DSGVTQTPKHLITATGQRVTLRCSPRSGDLSVYWYQQSLDQGLQFLIQYYNGEERAKGNILERFSAQQFPDLHSELNLSSLELGDSALYFCASSVGGGVLTDTQYFGPGTRLTVL.

DNA for the CDR3: TGTGCCATCAGCGACAGCACACAGTTAGAGCTGTTTTTT. This sequence encodes CAISDSTQLELFF. This chain joins TRBV10-3 and TRBJ2-2, with D possibly TRBD1 on 5 matching bases. The length of the CDR3 is 13 residues. Germline-derived CDR1 and CDR2 are ENHRY and SYGVKD. Trimming removed 6 bases at V and 11 bases at J, with 16 bases between.

The chain is built from TRBV7-2 and TRBJ2-1; 8 bases are shared with TRBD2. The CDR3 consists of 13 residues. The J segment lost 7 bases and the V segment lost 6 bases, leaving 5 bases of the junction unmatched. Per germline, CDR1 SGHTA and CDR2 FQGNSA. The CDR3 here is CASRITGGNEQFF. As DNA, the CDR3 is TGTGCCAGCAGGATAACGGGGGGGAATGAGCAGTTCTTC.

V and J are TRBV18 and TRBJ2-7; 7 positions agree with TRBD2. Trimming cost V 10 bases and J 0 bases; bases outside gene matches: 9. The CDR3 sequence is 14 residues long. The germline V gene encodes CDR1 KGHSH and CDR2 LQKENI. The CDR3 DNA follows: TGTGCCACTTCTCAGCGGGGAGTCTCCTACGAGCAGTACTTC. It yields the protein CATSQRGVSYEQYF.